A selection of T cell receptor beta chains follows, all from one sample in a study of beta chain features in type 1 diabetes. The method was immunoSEQ multiplex PCR; TCRdb's version includes in-frame clones alone and lacks a portion of them. The repertoire holds 970,000 or so clones, 15% to 20% seen once, with 0.02% to 0.025% in the top ten. The sequenced sample consisted of naive CD4+ T cells from blood. Receptors were obtained from a woman under 30 in good health. Both conserved end residues are part of each CDR3. A D gene is named only where the DNA matches it firmly. Only part of the rows carry a size: once, few, many, or a class if the clone is expanded.

J	size	V	D	CDR3	DNA
TRBJ2-1	.	TRBV7-2	TRBD2	CASSLVGGGPNNEQFF	TGTGCCAGCAGCTTAGTTGGGGGAGGGCCCAACAATGAGCAGTTCTTC
TRBJ1-3	few	TRBV4-3	.	CASSQYIAVSGNTIYF	TGCGCCAGCAGCCAATATATTGCGGTCTCTGGAAACACCATATATTTT
TRBJ2-7	.	TRBV2	TRBD1	CASTTQGATYEQYF	TGTGCCAGCACGACACAGGGGGCAACGTACGAGCAGTACTTC
TRBJ2-5	.	TRBV7-9	.	CASSLTGEETQYF	TGTGCCAGCAGCTTAACTGGGGAAGAGACCCAGTACTTC
TRBJ2-7	.	TRBV14	TRBD2	CASSHRLAGGPFDEQYF	TGTGCCAGCAGCCACCGACTAGCGGGAGGGCCATTCGACGAGCAGTACTTC
TRBJ2-3	few	TRBV15	TRBD1	CATSRSTGADTQYF	TGTGCCACCAGCAGAAGCACAGGGGCAGATACGCAGTATTTT
TRBJ2-1	few	TRBV28	TRBD2	CASRLGGRDYNEQFF	TGTGCCAGCAGACTTGGCGGGAGGGACTACAATGAGCAGTTCTTC
TRBJ2-1	few	TRBV25-1	TRBD2	CASMGTSGYNEQFF	TGTGCCAGCATGGGGACTAGCGGATACAATGAGCAGTTCTTC
TRBJ1-2	few	TRBV28	.	CASSFYYGYTF	TGTGCCAGCAGTTTCTACTATGGCTACACCTTC
TRBJ2-5	.	TRBV5-4	TRBD2	CASSSSGRGPQETQYF	TGTGCCAGCAGCTCTAGCGGGAGAGGTCCCCAAGAGACCCAGTACTTC
TRBJ1-2	once	TRBV5-1	.	CASSLAGMTYGYTF	TGCGCCAGCAGCTTGGCTGGGATGACCTATGGCTACACCTTC
TRBJ2-3	few	TRBV7-7	TRBD2	CASSPQTSGVTDTQYF	TGTGCTAGCAGCCCCCAGACTAGCGGGGTTACAGATACGCAGTATTTT
TRBJ2-7	few	TRBV4-2	TRBD1	CASSRLTGGDYEQYF	TGTGCCAGCAGCCGACTGACAGGGGGGGACTACGAGCAGTACTTC
TRBJ2-3	.	TRBV10-2	.	CASSTRVGTQYF	TGCGCCAGCAGTACCCGCGTCGGTACGCAGTATTTT
TRBJ2-6	.	TRBV7-3	.	CASSLTGFTGANVLTF	TGTGCCAGCAGCTTAACCGGGTTTACTGGGGCCAACGTCCTGACTTTC
TRBJ1-5	.	TRBV27	.	CASSLGTPQNQPQHF	TGTGCCAGCAGTTTAGGGACTCCCCAGAATCAGCCCCAGCATTTT
TRBJ2-7	.	TRBV29-1	.	CSVAGHKSSYEQYF	TGCAGCGTTGCGGGACACAAGAGCTCCTACGAGCAGTACTTC
TRBJ2-3	few	TRBV5-4	.	CASSLRQASTDTQYF	TGTGCCAGCAGCTTGCGACAAGCTAGCACAGATACGCAGTATTTT